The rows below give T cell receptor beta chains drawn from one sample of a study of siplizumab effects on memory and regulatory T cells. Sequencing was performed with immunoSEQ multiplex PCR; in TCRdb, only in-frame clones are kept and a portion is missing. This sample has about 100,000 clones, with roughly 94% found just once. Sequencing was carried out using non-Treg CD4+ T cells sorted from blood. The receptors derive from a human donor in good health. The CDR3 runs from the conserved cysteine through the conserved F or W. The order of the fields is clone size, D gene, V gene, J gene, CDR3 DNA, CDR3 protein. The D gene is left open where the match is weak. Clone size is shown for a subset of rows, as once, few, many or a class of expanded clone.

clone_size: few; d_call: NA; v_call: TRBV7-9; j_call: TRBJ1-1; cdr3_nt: TGTGCCAGCAGCTTAATCCCTATGGGAAAGGACACTGAAGCTTTCTTT; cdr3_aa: CASSLIPMGKDTEAFF
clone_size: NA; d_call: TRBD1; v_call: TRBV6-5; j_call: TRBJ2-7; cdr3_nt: TGTGCCAGCAGTGTCGACAGGGGCCCCTACGAGCAGTACTTC; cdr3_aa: CASSVDRGPYEQYF
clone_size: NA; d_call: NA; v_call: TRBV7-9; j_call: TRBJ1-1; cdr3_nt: TGTGCCAGCAGCTCCCGATCGGCTTTCTTT; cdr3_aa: CASSSRSAFF
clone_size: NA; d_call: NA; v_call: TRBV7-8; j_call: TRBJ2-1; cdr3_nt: TGTGCCAGCAGCTTAGTATCCCACAGGGACTCCTACAATGAGCAGTTCTTC; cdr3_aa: CASSLVSHRDSYNEQFF
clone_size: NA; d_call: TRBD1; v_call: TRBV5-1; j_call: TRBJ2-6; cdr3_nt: TGCGCCAGCAGCCCAGGGGGCGCTGGGGCCAACGTCCTGACTTTC; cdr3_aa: CASSPGGAGANVLTF
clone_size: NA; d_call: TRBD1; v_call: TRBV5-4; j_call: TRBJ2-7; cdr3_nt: TGTGCCAGCAGCTTCCGCCCCGGACAGGGTTTCTACGAGCAGTACTTC; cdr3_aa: CASSFRPGQGFYEQYF
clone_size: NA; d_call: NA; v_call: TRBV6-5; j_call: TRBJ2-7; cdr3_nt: TGTGCCAGCAGTTTGTCGGAGGGAGCAGAGTACTTC; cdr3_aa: CASSLSEGAEYF
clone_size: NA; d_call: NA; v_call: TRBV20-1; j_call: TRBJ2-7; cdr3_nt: TGCAGTGCTAGGGGTAGCTACGAGCAGTACTTC; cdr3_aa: CSARGSYEQYF
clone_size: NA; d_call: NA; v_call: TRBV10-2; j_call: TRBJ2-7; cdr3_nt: TGCGCCAGCACTTCACAGGGCCCCTACGAGCAGTACTTC; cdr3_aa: CASTSQGPYEQYF
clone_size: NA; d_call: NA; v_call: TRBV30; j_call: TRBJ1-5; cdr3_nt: TGTGCCTGGAGTTTCGGGCTGGGCAATCAGCCCCAGCATTTT; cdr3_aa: CAWSFGLGNQPQHF
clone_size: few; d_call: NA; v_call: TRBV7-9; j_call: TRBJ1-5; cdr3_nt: TGTGCCACCTTAACCGGGGGGACTCAGCCCCAGCATTTT; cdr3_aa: CATLTGGTQPQHF
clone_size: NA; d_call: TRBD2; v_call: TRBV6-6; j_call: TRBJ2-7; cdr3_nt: TGTGCCAGCACAAAGCGGGAGGGCTACGAGCAGTACTTC; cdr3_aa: CASTKREGYEQYF
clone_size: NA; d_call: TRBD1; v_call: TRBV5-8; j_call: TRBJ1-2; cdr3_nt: TGTGCCAGCAGCAACAGGGGTGGGGTTTTCTATGGCTACACCTTC; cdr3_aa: CASSNRGGVFYGYTF
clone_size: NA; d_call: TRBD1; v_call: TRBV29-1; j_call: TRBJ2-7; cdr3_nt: TGCAGCGTTGGGCAGGGGGCGGGAGAGCAGTACTTC; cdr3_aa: CSVGQGAGEQYF
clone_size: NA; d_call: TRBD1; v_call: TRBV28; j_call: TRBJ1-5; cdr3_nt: TGTGCCAGCAGTTTAAACTCAGGGGGCCCGAATCAGCCCCAGCATTTT; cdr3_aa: CASSLNSGGPNQPQHF
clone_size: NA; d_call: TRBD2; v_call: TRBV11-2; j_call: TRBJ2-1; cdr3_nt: TGTGCCAGCAGCCCAGGGACTAGCGGGCCCATTTTATTTAAGCAGTTCTTC; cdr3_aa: CASSPGTSGPILFKQFF
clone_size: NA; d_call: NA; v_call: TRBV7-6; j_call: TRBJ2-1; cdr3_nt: TGTGCCAGCAGCTTAGGGTTCAGCGGACAGCAGTTCTTC; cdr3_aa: CASSLGFSGQQFF
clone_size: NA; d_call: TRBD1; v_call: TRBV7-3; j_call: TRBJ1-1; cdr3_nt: TGTGCCAGCAGCACGAGCAGGGGGCTAGGCACTGAAGCTTTCTTT; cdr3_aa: CASSTSRGLGTEAFF
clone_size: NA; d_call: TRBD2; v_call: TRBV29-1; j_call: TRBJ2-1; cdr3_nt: TGCAGCGTTGAATTGACTAGCGGGAGTAGTGAGCAGTTCTTC; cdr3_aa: CSVELTSGSSEQFF
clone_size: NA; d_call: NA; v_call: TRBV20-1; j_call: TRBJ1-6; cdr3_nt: TGCAGTGCTGAGAGACATTCACCCCTCCACTTT; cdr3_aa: CSAERHSPLHF
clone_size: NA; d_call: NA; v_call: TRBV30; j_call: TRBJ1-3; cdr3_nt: TGTGCCTGGAGGCTTCTGGGCCTACTTTCTGGAAACACCATATATTTT; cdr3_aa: CAWRLLGLLSGNTIYF
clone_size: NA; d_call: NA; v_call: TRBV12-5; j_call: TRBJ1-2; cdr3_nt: TGTGCTAGTGGTTGGGAGGACTATGGCTACACCTTC; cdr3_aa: CASGWEDYGYTF
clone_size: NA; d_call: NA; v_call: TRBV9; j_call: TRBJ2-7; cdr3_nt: TGTGCCAGCAGCGCCCTGATTCGGGGTGAGCAGTACTTC; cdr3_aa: CASSALIRGEQYF
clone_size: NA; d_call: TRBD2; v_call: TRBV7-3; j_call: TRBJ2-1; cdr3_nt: TGTGCCAGCAGCTACCACGGGACTAGCGGGGTGGGGGCGCAGTTCTTC; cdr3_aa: CASSYHGTSGVGAQFF
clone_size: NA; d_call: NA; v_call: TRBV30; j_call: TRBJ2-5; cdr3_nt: TGTGCCTGGAGTGTACGGAGAGGGGAGACCCAGTACTTC; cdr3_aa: CAWSVRRGETQYF
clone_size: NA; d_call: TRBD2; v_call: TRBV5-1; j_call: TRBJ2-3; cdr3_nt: TGCGCCAGCAGCCGCTTAAGAGCGGGAGAGTTAGATACGCAGTATTTT; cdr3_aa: CASSRLRAGELDTQYF
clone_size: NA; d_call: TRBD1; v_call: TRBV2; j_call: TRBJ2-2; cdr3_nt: TGTGCCAGCAGCGCCGGGACAGTTACCGGGGAGCTGTTTTTT; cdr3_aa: CASSAGTVTGELFF
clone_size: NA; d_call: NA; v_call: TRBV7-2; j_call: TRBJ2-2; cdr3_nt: TGTGCCAGCAGCGCCCGGGGTTTCACCGGGGAGCTGTTTTTT; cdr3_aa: CASSARGFTGELFF
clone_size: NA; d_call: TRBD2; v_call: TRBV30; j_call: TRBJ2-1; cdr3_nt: TGTGCCTGGAGTGTTTTTAGCGGGAGTTCGCATGAGCAGTTCTTC; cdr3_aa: CAWSVFSGSSHEQFF
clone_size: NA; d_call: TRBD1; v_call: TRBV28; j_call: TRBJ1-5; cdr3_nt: TGTGCCAGCAGTCGAGGACAGGCTAATCAGCCCCAGCATTTT; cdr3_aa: CASSRGQANQPQHF
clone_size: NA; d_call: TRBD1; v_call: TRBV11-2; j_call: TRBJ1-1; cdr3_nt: TGTGCCAGCAGCTTAGTCGACAGGGCGAACACTGAAGCTTTCTTT; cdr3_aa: CASSLVDRANTEAFF
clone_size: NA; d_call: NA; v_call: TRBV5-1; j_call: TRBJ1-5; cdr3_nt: TGCGCCAGCAGCTTGGAAGGGGACAATCAGCCCCAGCATTTT; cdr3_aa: CASSLEGDNQPQHF
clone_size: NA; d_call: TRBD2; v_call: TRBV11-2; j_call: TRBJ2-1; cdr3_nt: TGTGCCAGCAGCGTCGGACTAGCGGGAGGAGGGAATGAGCAGTTCTTC; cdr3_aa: CASSVGLAGGGNEQFF
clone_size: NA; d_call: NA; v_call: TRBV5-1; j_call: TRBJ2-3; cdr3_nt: TGCGCCAGCAGCTTGGTTAGCGATAGCACAGATACGCAGTATTTT; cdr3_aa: CASSLVSDSTDTQYF
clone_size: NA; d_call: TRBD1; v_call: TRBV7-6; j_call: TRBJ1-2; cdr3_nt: TGTGCCAGCAGCCCAGACAGGGGGCATGGCTATGGCTACACCTTC; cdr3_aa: CASSPDRGHGYGYTF
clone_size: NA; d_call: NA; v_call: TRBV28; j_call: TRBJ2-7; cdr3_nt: TGTGCCAGCAGCCGTCCCCTAGCCCGCTCCTACGAGCAGTACTTC; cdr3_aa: CASSRPLARSYEQYF
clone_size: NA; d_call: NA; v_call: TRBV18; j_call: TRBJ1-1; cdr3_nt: TGTGCCAGCTCCCGCGCAACAGGCAGCACTGAAGCTTTCTTT; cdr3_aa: CASSRATGSTEAFF
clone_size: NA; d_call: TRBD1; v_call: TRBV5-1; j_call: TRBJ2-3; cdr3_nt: TGCGCCAGCAGCCACGGGACAGGGGGCGATACGCAGTATTTT; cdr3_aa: CASSHGTGGDTQYF
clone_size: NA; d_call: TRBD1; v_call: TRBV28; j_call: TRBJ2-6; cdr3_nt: TGTGCCATACGGGACAGCCTCTCTGGGGCCAACGTCCTGACTTTC; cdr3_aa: CAIRDSLSGANVLTF
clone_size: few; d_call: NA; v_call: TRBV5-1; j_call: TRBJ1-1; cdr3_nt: TGCGCCAGCAGCTTGGCCCTGGGCAGAGGGTCAACTGAAGCTTTCTTT; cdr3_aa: CASSLALGRGSTEAFF
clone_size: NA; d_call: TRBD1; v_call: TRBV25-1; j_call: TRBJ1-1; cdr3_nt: TGTGCCAGCAGGGAGACAGGGAGGGACACTGAAGCTTTCTTT; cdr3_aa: CASRETGRDTEAFF
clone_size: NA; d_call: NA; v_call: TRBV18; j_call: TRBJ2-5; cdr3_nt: TGTGCCAGCTCACCATTTCAGGACGCCCGAAAGACCCAGTACTTC; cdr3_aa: CASSPFQDARKTQYF
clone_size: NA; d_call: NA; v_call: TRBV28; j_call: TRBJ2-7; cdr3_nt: TGTGCCAGCCGATGGACAGGGAGGGACGAGCAGTACTTC; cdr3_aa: CASRWTGRDEQYF
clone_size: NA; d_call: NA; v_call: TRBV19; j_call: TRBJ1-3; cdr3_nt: TGTGCCAGTAGCAACCGACAGGACCCCTCTGGAAACACCATATATTTT; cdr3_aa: CASSNRQDPSGNTIYF
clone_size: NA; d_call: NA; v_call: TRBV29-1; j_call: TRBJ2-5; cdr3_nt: TGCAGCGTTTTCAATCGGAGAACGCAAGAGACCCAGTACTTC; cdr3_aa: CSVFNRRTQETQYF
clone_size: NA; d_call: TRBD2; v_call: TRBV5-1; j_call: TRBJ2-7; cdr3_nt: TGCGCCAGCAGCTTAGGTTATATACTAGCGGGAGGGAACTCATACGAGCAGTACTTC; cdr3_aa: CASSLGYILAGGNSYEQYF
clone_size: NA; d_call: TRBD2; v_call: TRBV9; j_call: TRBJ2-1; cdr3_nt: TGTGCCAGCAGCGTAGAGCAAGCGGGGAGCTATGAGCAGTTCTTC; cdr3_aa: CASSVEQAGSYEQFF
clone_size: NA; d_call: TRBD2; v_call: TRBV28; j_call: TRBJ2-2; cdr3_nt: TGTGCCAGCAGTTCGACTAGCGGGATGATGGAGCTGTTTTTT; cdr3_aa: CASSSTSGMMELFF
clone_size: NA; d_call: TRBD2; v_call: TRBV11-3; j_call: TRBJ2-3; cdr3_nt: TGTGCCAGCAGCTTGGGAGGGGGCACAGATACGCAGTATTTT; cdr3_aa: CASSLGGGTDTQYF
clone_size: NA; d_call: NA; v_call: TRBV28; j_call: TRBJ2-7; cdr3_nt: TGTGCCAGCAGTCGACTATCTACCGACGAGCAGTACTTC; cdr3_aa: CASSRLSTDEQYF